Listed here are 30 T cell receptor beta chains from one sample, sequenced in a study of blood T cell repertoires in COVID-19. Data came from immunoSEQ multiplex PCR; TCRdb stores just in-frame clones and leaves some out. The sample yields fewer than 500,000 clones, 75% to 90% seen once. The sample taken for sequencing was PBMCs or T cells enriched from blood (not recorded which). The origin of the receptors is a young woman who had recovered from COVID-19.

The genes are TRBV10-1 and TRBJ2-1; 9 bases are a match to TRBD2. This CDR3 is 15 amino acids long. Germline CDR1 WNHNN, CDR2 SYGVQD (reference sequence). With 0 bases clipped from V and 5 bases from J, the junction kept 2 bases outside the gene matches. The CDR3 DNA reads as TGCGCCAGCAGTGAGTCGCCTAGCGGGAACAATGAGCAGTTCTTC. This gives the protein CASSESPSGNNEQFF.

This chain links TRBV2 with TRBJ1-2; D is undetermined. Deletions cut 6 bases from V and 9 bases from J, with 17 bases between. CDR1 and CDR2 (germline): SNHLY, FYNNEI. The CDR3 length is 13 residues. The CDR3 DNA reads TGTGCCAGCAGGAGCTCTTTTAGGAGAAGCTACACCTTC. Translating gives CASRSSFRRSYTF.

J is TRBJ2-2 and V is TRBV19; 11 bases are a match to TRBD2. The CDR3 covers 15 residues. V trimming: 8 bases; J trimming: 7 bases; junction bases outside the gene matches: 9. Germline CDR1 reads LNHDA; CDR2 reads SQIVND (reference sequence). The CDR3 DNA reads TGTGCCAGTGTAGCGGGGGGGCAGAGGGTCGGGGAGCTGTTTTTT. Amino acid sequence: CASVAGGQRVGELFF.

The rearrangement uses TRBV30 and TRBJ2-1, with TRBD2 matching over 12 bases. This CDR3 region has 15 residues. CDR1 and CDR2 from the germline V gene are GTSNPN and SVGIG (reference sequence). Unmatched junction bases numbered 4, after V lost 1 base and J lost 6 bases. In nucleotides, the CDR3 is TGTGCCTGGAGTGGCCCTAGCGGGGGGGCCAATGAGCAGTTCTTC. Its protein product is CAWSGPSGGANEQFF.

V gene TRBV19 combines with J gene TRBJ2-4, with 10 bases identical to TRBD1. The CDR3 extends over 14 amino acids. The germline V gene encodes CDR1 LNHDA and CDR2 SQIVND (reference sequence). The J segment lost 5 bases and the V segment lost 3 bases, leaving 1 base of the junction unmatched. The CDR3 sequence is CASSMTGGENIQYF. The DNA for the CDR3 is TGTGCCAGTAGTATGACAGGGGGCGAAAACATTCAGTACTTC.

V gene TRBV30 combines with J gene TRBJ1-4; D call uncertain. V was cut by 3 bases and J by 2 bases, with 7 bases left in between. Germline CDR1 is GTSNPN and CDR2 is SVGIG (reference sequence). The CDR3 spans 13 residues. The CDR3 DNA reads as TGTGCCTGGAGCGACAAGACTAATGAAAAACTGTTTTTT. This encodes CAWSDKTNEKLFF.

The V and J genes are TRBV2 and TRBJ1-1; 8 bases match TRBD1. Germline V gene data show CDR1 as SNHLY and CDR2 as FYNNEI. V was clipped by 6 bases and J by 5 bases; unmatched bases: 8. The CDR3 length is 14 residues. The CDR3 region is CASSSPGQGTEAFF. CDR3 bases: TGTGCCAGCAGCTCCCCCGGACAGGGAACTGAAGCTTTCTTT.

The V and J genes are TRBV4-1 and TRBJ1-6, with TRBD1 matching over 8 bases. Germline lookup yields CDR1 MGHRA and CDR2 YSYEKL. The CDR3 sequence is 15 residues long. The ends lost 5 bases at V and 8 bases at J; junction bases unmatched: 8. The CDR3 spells CASSRQGPTHSPLHF. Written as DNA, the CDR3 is TGCGCCAGCAGCAGACAGGGGCCTACCCATTCACCCCTCCACTTT.

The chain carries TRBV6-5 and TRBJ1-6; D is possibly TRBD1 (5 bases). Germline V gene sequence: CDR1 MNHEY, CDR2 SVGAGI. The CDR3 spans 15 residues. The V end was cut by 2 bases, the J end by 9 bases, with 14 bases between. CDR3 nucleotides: TGTGCCAGCAGTTACGCCGGGACTAAGGGTTCACCCCTCCACTTT. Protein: CASSYAGTKGSPLHF.

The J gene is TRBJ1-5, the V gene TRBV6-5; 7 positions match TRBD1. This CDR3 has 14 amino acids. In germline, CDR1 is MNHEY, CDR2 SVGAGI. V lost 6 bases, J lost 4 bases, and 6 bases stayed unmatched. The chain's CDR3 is CASRPGTVNQPQHF. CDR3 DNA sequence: TGTGCCAGCAGGCCCGGGACAGTTAATCAGCCCCAGCATTTT.

The CDR3 sequence: CASSPGQSGANVLTF. The CDR3 DNA follows: TGTGCCAGCTCCCCTGGACAGTCTGGGGCCAACGTCCTGACTTTC. The rearrangement links TRBV18 to TRBJ2-6, with D possibly matching TRBD1 (6 bases). V was cut by 6 bases and J by 1 base, with 10 bases left in between. The CDR3 consists of 15 residues. Germline CDR1 reads KGHSH; CDR2 reads LQKENI. Full variable domain (outside the CDR3, taken from reference TRBV18 and TRBJ2-6): NAGVMQNPRHLVRRRGQEARLRCSPMKGHSHVYWYRQLPEEGLKFMVYLQKENIIDESGMPKERFSAEFPKEGPSILRIQQVVRGDSAAYFCASSPGQSGANVLTFGAGSRLTVL.

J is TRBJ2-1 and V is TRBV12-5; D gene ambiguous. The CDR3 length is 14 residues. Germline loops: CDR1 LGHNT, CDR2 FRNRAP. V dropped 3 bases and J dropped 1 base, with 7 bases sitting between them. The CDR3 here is CASGLSLSYNEQFF. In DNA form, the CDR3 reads TGTGCTAGTGGTTTATCCCTATCCTACAATGAGCAGTTCTTC.

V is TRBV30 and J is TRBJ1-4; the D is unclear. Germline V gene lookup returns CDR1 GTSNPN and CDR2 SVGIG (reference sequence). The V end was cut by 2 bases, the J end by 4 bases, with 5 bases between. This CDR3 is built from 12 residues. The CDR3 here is CAWSQLNEKLFF. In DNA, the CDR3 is TGTGCCTGGAGTCAACTTAATGAAAAACTGTTTTTT.

The CDR3 nucleotides read TGTGCCACCAGTGATTTACAGGGGGCGAACAATGAGCAGTTCTTC. Translating it yields CATSDLQGANNEQFF. The V and J genes are TRBV24-1 and TRBJ2-1, with TRBD1 matching 9 bases. The CDR3 is made up of 15 amino acids. Germline V lookup: CDR1 KGHDR, CDR2 SFDVKD. V was clipped by 1 base and J by 5 bases; unmatched bases: 2.

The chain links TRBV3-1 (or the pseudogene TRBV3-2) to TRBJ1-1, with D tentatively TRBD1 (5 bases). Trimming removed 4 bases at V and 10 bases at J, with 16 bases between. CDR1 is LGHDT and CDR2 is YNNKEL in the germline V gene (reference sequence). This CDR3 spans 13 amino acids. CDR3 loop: CASSPWTGEAAFF. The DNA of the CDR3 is TGTGCCAGCAGCCCGTGGACGGGGGAAGCAGCTTTCTTT.

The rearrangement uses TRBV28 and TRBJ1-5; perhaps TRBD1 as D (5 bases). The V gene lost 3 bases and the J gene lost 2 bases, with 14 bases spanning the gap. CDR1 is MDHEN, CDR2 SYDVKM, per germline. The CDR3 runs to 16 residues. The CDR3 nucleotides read TGTGCCAGCAGTTTGGGGCGAAGGTTGGGCAATCAGCCCCAGCATTTT. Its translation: CASSLGRRLGNQPQHF.

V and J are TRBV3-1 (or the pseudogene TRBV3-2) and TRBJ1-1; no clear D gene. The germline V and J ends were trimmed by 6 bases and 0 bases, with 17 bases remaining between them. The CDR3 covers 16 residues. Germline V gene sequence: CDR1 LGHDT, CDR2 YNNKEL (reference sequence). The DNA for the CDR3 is TGTGCCAGCAGTTCACCTATCCGGGGTATGAACACTGAAGCTTTCTTT. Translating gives CASSSPIRGMNTEAFF.

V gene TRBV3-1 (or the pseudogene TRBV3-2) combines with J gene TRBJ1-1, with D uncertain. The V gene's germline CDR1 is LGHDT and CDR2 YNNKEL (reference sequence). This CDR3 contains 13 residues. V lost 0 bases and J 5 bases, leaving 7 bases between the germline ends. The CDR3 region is CASSQDQWTEAFF. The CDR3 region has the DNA TGTGCCAGCAGCCAAGATCAGTGGACTGAAGCTTTCTTT.

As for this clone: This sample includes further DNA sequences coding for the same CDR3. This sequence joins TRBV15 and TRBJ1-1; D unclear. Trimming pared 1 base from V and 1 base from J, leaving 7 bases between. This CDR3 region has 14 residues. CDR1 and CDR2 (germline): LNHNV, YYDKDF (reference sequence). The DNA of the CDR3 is TGTGCCACCAGCAGAGGGGCAGCGAACACTGAAGCTTTCTTT. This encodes CATSRGAANTEAFF.

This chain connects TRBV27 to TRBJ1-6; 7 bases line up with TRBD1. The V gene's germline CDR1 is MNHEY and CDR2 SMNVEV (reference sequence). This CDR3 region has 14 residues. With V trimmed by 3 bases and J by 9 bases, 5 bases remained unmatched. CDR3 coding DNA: TGTGCCAGCAGTTTTGGAAGGGGGCCTTCACCCCTCCACTTT. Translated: CASSFGRGPSPLHF.

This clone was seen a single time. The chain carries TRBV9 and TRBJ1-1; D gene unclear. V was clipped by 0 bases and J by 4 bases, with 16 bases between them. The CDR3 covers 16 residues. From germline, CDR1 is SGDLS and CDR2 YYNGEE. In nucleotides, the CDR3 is TGTGCCAGCAGCGTAGGAGGGCCGAACCTGGGCACTGAAGCTTTCTTT. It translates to CASSVGGPNLGTEAFF.

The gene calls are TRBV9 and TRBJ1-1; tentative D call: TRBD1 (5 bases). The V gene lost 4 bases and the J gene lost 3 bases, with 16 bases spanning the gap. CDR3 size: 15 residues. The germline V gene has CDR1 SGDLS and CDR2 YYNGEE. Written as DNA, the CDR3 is TGTGCCAGCAGCCCTTCACAGCCGGGGGACACTGAAGCTTTCTTT. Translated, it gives CASSPSQPGDTEAFF. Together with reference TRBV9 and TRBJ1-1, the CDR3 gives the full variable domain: DSGVTQTPKHLITATGQRVTLRCSPRSGDLSVYWYQQSLDQGLQFLIQYYNGEERAKGNILERFSAQQFPDLHSELNLSSLELGDSALYFCASSPSQPGDTEAFFGQGTRLTVV.

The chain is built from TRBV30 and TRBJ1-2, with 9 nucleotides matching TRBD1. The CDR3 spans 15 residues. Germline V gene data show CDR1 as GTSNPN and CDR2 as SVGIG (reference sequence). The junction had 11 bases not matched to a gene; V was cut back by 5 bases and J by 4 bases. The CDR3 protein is CAWSGTGFFSYGYTF. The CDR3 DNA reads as TGTGCCTGGTCCGGGACAGGGTTTTTTTCCTATGGCTACACCTTC.

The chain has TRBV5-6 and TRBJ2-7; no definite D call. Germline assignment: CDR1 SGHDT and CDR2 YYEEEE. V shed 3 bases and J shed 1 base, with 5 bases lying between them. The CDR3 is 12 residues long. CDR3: CASSSLSYEQYF. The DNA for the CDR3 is TGTGCCAGCAGCTCCCTGTCCTACGAGCAGTACTTC.

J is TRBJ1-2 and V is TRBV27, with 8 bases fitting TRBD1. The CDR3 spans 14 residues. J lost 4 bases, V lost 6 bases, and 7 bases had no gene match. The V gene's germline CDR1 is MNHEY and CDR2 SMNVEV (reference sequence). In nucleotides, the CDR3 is TGTGCCAGCAGGAGCCAGGGGGCTGCCTATGGCTACACCTTC. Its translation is CASRSQGAAYGYTF.

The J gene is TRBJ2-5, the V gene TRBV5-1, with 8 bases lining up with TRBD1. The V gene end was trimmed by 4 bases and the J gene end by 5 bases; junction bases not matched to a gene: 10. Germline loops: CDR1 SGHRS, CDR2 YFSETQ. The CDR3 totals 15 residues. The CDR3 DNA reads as TGCGCCAGCAGCCTTGGACAGGGTCGGAGGGAGACCCAGTACTTC. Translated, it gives CASSLGQGRRETQYF.

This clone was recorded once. CDR3 loop: CASSPSLLSTDTQYF. CDR3 nucleotides: TGTGCCAGCAGCCCCTCCCTTCTCAGCACAGATACGCAGTATTTT. V gene TRBV5-6 combines with J gene TRBJ2-3, with D hard to call. V gave up 4 bases and J gave up 0 bases, with 12 bases separating them. The V gene's germline CDR1 is SGHDT and CDR2 YYEEEE. The CDR3 runs to 15 residues.

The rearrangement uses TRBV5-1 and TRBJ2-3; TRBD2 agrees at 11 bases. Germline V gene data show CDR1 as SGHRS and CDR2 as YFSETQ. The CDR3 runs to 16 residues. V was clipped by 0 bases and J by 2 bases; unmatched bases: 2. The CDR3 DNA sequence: TGCGCCAGCAGCTTGGATAGCGGGGGGGCCACAGATACGCAGTATTTT. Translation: CASSLDSGGATDTQYF.

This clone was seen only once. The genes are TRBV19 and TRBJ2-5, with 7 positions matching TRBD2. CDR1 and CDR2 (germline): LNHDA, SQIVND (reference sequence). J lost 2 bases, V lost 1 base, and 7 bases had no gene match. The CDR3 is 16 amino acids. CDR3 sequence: CASSIVGAGKQETQYF. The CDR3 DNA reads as TGTGCCAGTAGTATAGTCGGAGCGGGGAAACAAGAGACCCAGTACTTC. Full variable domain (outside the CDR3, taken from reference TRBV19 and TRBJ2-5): DGGITQSPKYLFRKEGQNVTLSCEQNLNHDAMYWYRQDPGQGLRLIYYSQIVNDFQKGDIAEGYSVSREKKESFPLTVTSAQKNPTAFYLCASSIVGAGKQETQYFGPGTRLLVL.

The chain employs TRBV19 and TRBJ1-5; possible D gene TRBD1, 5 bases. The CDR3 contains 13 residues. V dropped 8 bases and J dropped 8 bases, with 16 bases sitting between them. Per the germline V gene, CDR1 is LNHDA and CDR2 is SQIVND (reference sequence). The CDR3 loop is CASSYRLKEPQHF. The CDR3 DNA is TGTGCCAGTTCTTACAGGCTTAAGGAGCCCCAGCATTTT.